This entry is about one T cell receptor beta chain. The source of the sample is a study of Ad26.COV2.S vaccination and SARS-CoV-2 variants. Treatment defined: some 19 received Ad26.COV2.S at low or high dose, single or two shots; about 5 received placebo; per-sample allocation not given. After the first vaccine or placebo injection, samples were drawn on day 63. CDR3 size: 15 residues. J was trimmed by 6 bases and V by 5 bases; bases with no gene match: 8. CDR1 and CDR2 (germline): SGHAT, FQNNGV. Sequencing was performed with immunoSEQ multiplex PCR; in TCRdb, only in-frame clones are kept and a portion is missing. The table includes more than 300,000 clones, approximately 80% detected once.

This rearrangement joins TRBV11-2 to TRBJ2-1; 9 bases are shared with TRBD1. The specimen was peripheral blood, collected in a trial of Ad26.COV2.S vaccine versus placebo. The TCR comes from a person between 18 and 59 years old who received the Ad26.COV2.S COVID-19 vaccine or a placebo. The CDR3 region is CASSIGTGNVNEQFF. The CDR3 DNA sequence: TGTGCCAGCAGCATCGGGACAGGGAATGTCAATGAGCAGTTCTTC.